One sample yielded the 32 T cell receptor beta chains listed below, sequenced in a study of blood T cell repertoires in COVID-19. The table came from immunoSEQ multiplex PCR; TCRdb's copy has only in-frame clones and leaves some out. The sample holds 90,000 to 110,000 clones, approximately 82% seen once. Sequenced: peripheral blood. Receptors were obtained from a woman aged 60-75 years with acute or convalescent COVID-19.

The V and J genes are TRBV2 and TRBJ1-1, with 7 bases fitting TRBD1. Per the germline V gene, CDR1 is SNHLY and CDR2 is FYNNEI. V lost 6 bases, J lost 2 bases, and 9 bases stayed unmatched. This CDR3 spans 15 amino acids. The CDR3 spells CASRDSGQPNTEAFF. In nucleotides, the CDR3 is TGTGCCAGCAGAGACTCGGGACAGCCAAACACTGAAGCTTTCTTT.

This sequence joins TRBV7-3 and TRBJ1-1, with D hard to call. Germline CDR1 and CDR2: SGHTA and FQGTGA. With 2 bases removed from V and 3 bases from J, the gap between germline ends came to 7 bases. The CDR3 totals 13 residues. CDR3 bases: TGTGCCAGCAGCTTAGAAAGCGACACTGAAGCTTTCTTT. This codes for CASSLESDTEAFF.

This chain connects TRBV9 to TRBJ2-5; a weak D match, TRBD1 (6 bases). Germline V gene lookup returns CDR1 SGDLS and CDR2 YYNGEE. The CDR3 contains 15 residues. Deletions cut 6 bases from V and 3 bases from J, with 18 bases between. The CDR3 nucleotides read TGTGCCAGCACCGTGGGAACCAGGGGAGAAGAGACCCAGTACTTC. Translated: CASTVGTRGEETQYF.

The gene calls are TRBV7-3 and TRBJ1-2, with a weak D call TRBD1 (5 bases). The germline CDR1 and CDR2 sequences are SGHTA and FQGTGA. V was pared by 5 bases and J by 4 bases, with 11 bases between. The CDR3 extends over 13 amino acids. CDR3 DNA sequence: TGTGCCAGCAGCCCAGGGCAGACCTATGGCTACACCTTC. Its translation: CASSPGQTYGYTF.

The chain uses TRBV6-5 and TRBJ1-1; D may be TRBD1 (5 bases). Germline V lookup: CDR1 MNHEY, CDR2 SVGAGI. Trimming pared 8 bases from V and 1 base from J, leaving 14 bases between. The CDR3 length is 14 residues. The CDR3 here is CASGATRQNTEAFF. CDR3 DNA sequence: TGTGCCAGCGGGGCTACACGGCAGAACACTGAAGCTTTCTTT.

This clone has only a few counts. The V call is TRBV5-1, the J call TRBJ1-4; TRBD1 matches at 7 bases. The length of the CDR3 is 16 residues. V was clipped by 4 bases and J by 0 bases; unmatched bases: 6. From germline, CDR1 is SGHRS and CDR2 YFSETQ. DNA for the CDR3: TGCGCCAGCAGCAGGGACAGCCTCTCAACTAATGAAAAACTGTTTTTT. Its translation: CASSRDSLSTNEKLFF.

The chain uses TRBV29-1 and TRBJ2-2, with 8 bases fitting TRBD2. Germline assignment: CDR1 SQVTM and CDR2 ANQGSEA. This CDR3 is built from 14 residues. J lost 3 bases, V lost 6 bases, and 6 bases had no gene match. The CDR3 sequence: CSVGSGVDTGELFF. The CDR3 nucleotides are TGCAGCGTGGGTAGCGGGGTGGACACCGGGGAGCTGTTTTTT.

V usage is TRBV4-3 and J usage is TRBJ1-2; no clear D. CDR1 and CDR2 (germline): LGHNA, YSLEER. Trimming stripped 3 bases from V and 4 bases from J, with 18 bases between. The CDR3 sequence is 16 residues long. The CDR3 coding sequence is TGCGCCAGCAGCCAGGCCCGAGGAATCAACCTCTATGGCTACACCTTC. It yields the protein CASSQARGINLYGYTF.

The chain is built from TRBV6-5 and TRBJ2-5; D call uncertain. Germline V gene sequence: CDR1 MNHEY, CDR2 SVGAGI. This CDR3 has 14 residues. Deletions cut 0 bases from V and 7 bases from J, with 12 bases between. CDR3 amino acids: CASSYSPGETTQYF. The CDR3 region has the DNA TGTGCCAGCAGTTACTCGCCAGGTGAGACGACCCAGTACTTC.

V gene TRBV11-2 combines with J gene TRBJ2-7; D is possibly TRBD2 (6 bases). The CDR3 length is 13 residues. V lost 5 bases to trimming and J lost 7 bases, with 15 bases between them. Germline CDR1 reads SGHAT; CDR2 reads FQNNGV. CDR3 region: CASSLPGLSEQYF. The CDR3, as DNA: TGTGCCAGCAGCCTCCCGGGACTTTCTGAGCAGTACTTC. Based on the CDR3 plus reference TRBV11-2 and TRBJ2-7, the full variable domain is EAGVAQSPRYKIIEKRQSVAFWCNPISGHATLYWYQQILGQGPKLLIQFQNNGVVDDSQLPKDRFSAERLKGVDSTLKIQPAKLEDSAVYLCASSLPGLSEQYFGPGTRLTVT.

This chain links TRBV3-1 (or the pseudogene TRBV3-2) with TRBJ2-7; D may be TRBD2 (6 bases). The ends were cut back, 1 base at V and 7 bases at J, with 14 bases in the middle. Germline V CDR1 and CDR2: LGHDT, YNNKEL (reference sequence). CDR3 length: 14 amino acids. The CDR3 nucleotides are TGTGCCAGCAGCCAAGTCGCGGGGATGAAGGAGCAGTACTTC. Translated: CASSQVAGMKEQYF.

The chain combines TRBV2 with TRBJ2-1, with D perhaps matching TRBD1 (6 bases). The V gene's germline CDR1 is SNHLY and CDR2 FYNNEI. This CDR3 is 14 amino acids long. Trimming left V 5 bases short and J 6 bases short, with 14 bases between. The CDR3: CASSSETGFNEQFF. The CDR3 coding sequence is TGTGCCAGCAGTTCCGAAACAGGGTTCAATGAGCAGTTCTTC. The entire variable domain, with the rest obtained from reference TRBV2 and TRBJ2-1, is as follows: EPEVTQTPSHQVTQMGQEVILRCVPISNHLYFYWYRQILGQKVEFLVSFYNNEISEKSEIFDDQFSVERPDGSNFTLKIRSTKLEDSAMYFCASSSETGFNEQFFGPGTRLTVL.

The V and J genes are TRBV27 and TRBJ2-7; a weak D match, TRBD1 (6 bases). This CDR3 region has 14 residues. The V gene lost 6 bases and the J gene lost 2 bases, with 14 bases spanning the gap. Germline CDR1 and CDR2: MNHEY and SMNVEV (reference sequence). The CDR3 is CASSLDRLAYEQYF. CDR3 sequence (DNA): TGTGCCAGCAGCTTAGACAGGTTAGCCTACGAGCAGTACTTC.

V and J are TRBV2 and TRBJ2-2; TRBD2 matches 11 bases. The CDR3 contains 14 residues. The germline V gene has CDR1 SNHLY and CDR2 FYNNEI. Trimming removed 10 bases from V and 4 bases from J; junction bases left unmatched: 5. The CDR3 loop is CATNSGRATGELFF. The DNA of the CDR3 is TGTGCCACCAATAGCGGGAGGGCCACCGGGGAGCTGTTTTTT.

The chain combines TRBV6-5 with TRBJ1-6; 9 bases fit TRBD1. The trim removed 3 bases at V and 8 bases at J, leaving 5 bases unmatched. The CDR3 covers 15 residues. CDR1 is MNHEY, CDR2 SVGAGI, per germline. The CDR3 here is CASSYLGTGYSPLHF. The DNA for the CDR3 is TGTGCCAGCAGTTATCTGGGGACAGGGTATTCACCCCTCCACTTT.

CDR3 sequence (DNA): TGTGCCAGCAGCCAAGATTTTAGGTTCAGCGGCACAGATACGCAGTATTTT. Protein product: CASSQDFRFSGTDTQYF. V and J are TRBV3-1 (or the pseudogene TRBV3-2) and TRBJ2-3, with D uncertain. V was cut by 0 bases and J by 1 base, with 14 bases left in between. CDR1 and CDR2 from the germline V gene are LGHDT and YNNKEL (reference sequence). There are 17 residues in the CDR3.

Note on this clone: The junction departs from the called germline gene at one end, perhaps through a read error. The gene calls are TRBV7-7 and TRBJ2-2; no definite D call. The CDR3 has 16 amino acids. CDR1 is SSHAT and CDR2 is FNYEAQ in the germline V gene (reference sequence). Here the CDR3 reads CASSSLSLANTGELFF. CDR3 sequence (DNA): TGTGCTAGCAGCTCCCTGTCCCTCGCGAACACCGGGGAGCTGTTTTTT.

This clone was seen only a few times. The V and J genes are TRBV28 and TRBJ2-7; possibly TRBD2 for D (8 bases). The V gene's germline CDR1 is MDHEN and CDR2 SYDVKM. This CDR3 is built from 13 residues. The germline V and J ends were trimmed by 8 bases and 7 bases, with 18 bases remaining between them. The CDR3 is CASRVTGTREQYF. CDR3 coding DNA: TGTGCCAGCCGCGTGACAGGGACTAGGGAGCAGTACTTC.

This rearrangement joins TRBV15 to TRBJ2-7, with D perhaps matching TRBD2 (6 bases). V was cut by 0 bases and J by 4 bases, with 7 bases left in between. CDR3 length: 13 residues. In germline, CDR1 is LNHNV, CDR2 YYDKDF (reference sequence). The CDR3 nucleotides read TGTGCCACCAGCAGAGAAGGGAGGTACGAGCAGTACTTC. Protein sequence: CATSREGRYEQYF.

The chain employs TRBV11-2 and TRBJ2-5; TRBD2 aligns across 8 bases. The germline CDR1 and CDR2 sequences are SGHAT and FQNNGV. Trimming cost V 5 bases and J 4 bases; bases outside gene matches: 6. This CDR3 is 14 amino acids long. In nucleotides, the CDR3 is TGTGCCAGCAGCCCTTGGAGCGGGAGAGAGACCCAGTACTTC. This sequence encodes CASSPWSGRETQYF.

The chain is built from TRBV14 and TRBJ2-1, with TRBD2 matching over 9 bases. This CDR3 has 17 residues. Looked up from germline, CDR1 is SGHDN and CDR2 is FVKESK. Unmatched junction bases numbered 12, after V lost 0 bases and J lost 9 bases. CDR3 coding DNA: TGTGCCAGCAGCCAAGATCGTCTGTCTAGCGGGGTCGGTGAGCAGTTCTTC. It codes for CASSQDRLSSGVGEQFF.

V usage is TRBV28 and J usage is TRBJ2-5, with 9 bases matching TRBD2. Germline V lookup: CDR1 MDHEN, CDR2 SYDVKM. The V and J ends lost 4 bases and 7 bases, in that order; junction bases with no gene match: 13. The CDR3 runs 16 residues. CDR3 nucleotides: TGTGCCAGCAGTTCCCCTGTAGCGGGAGAGGGCCGGACCCAGTACTTC. Translating gives CASSSPVAGEGRTQYF.

The chain recombines TRBV12-5 with TRBJ1-1, with a possible D match to TRBD1 (5 bases). Germline V gives CDR1 LGHNT, CDR2 FRNRAP. V was shortened by 2 bases and J by 5 bases, with 9 bases between the two germline ends. The CDR3 is made up of 13 amino acids. In DNA, the CDR3 is TGTGCTAGTGGTTTGCAGGGTTTGACTGAAGCTTTCTTT. Residues: CASGLQGLTEAFF. Full variable domain (missing parts from reference TRBV12-5 and TRBJ1-1): DARVTQTPRHKVTEMGQEVTMRCQPILGHNTVFWYRQTMMQGLELLAYFRNRAPLDDSGMPKDRFSAEMPDATLATLKIQPSEPRDSAVYFCASGLQGLTEAFFGQGTRLTVV.

This chain links TRBV5-5 with TRBJ2-7; D is perhaps TRBD1 (6 bases). Germline-derived CDR1 and CDR2 are SGHKS and YYEKEE (reference sequence). CDR3 size: 14 residues. V lost 4 bases, J lost 2 bases, and 13 bases lay in between. CDR3 residues: CASSPWTATYEQYF. The CDR3 DNA follows: TGTGCCAGCAGCCCCTGGACAGCCACCTACGAGCAGTACTTC.

This clone was recorded a few times. The rearrangement joins TRBV2 to TRBJ2-2; possibly TRBD1 for D (6 bases). In germline, CDR1 is SNHLY, CDR2 FYNNEI. V dropped 3 bases and J dropped 4 bases, with 9 bases sitting between them. This CDR3 is 14 amino acids long. Here the CDR3 DNA reads TGTGCCAGCAGTGAGGCAGGGGTCACCGGGGAGCTGTTTTTT. It specifies CASSEAGVTGELFF.

As for this clone: At one of its ends the junction is not consistent with the germline gene, which may arise from a read error. The chain is built from TRBV10-1 and TRBJ1-2; TRBD1 matches 10 bases. The CDR3 is 17 amino acids. CDR1 is WNHNN, CDR2 SYGVQD, per germline (reference sequence). DNA of the CDR3: TGCGCCAGCAGTGAGTCTGACCAAGACGAAAGACAGGGGGCGCCCACGTTC. This translates into CASSESDQDERQGAPTF.

The J gene is TRBJ2-5, the V gene TRBV7-3, with D possibly TRBD2 on 5 matching bases. The CDR3 contains 13 residues. The V gene's germline CDR1 is SGHTA and CDR2 FQGTGA. V lost 1 base and J lost 7, with 10 bases in between. CDR3 in amino acids: CASSLNSRGTQYF. CDR3 nucleotide sequence: TGTGCCAGCAGCTTAAATTCTCGGGGGACCCAGTACTTC.

CDR3 region: CASSLYLLRHEQYF. CDR3 sequence (DNA): TGTGCCAGCAGCTTGTACCTATTGCGCCACGAGCAGTACTTC. This rearrangement joins TRBV5-6 to TRBJ2-7; D is ambiguous. The germline V gene encodes CDR1 SGHDT and CDR2 YYEEEE. V was cut by 1 base and J by 5 bases, with 13 bases left in between. The CDR3 length is 14 residues. Looking up the rest from reference TRBV5-6 and TRBJ2-7 gives the full variable domain: DAGVTQSPTHLIKTRGQQVTLRCSPKSGHDTVSWYQQALGQGPQFIFQYYEEEERQRGNFPDRFSGHQFPNYSSELNVNALLLGDSALYLCASSLYLLRHEQYFGPGTRLTVT.

This chain connects TRBV5-4 to TRBJ2-5; tentatively, D is TRBD2 (6 bases). Germline values: CDR1 SGHNT, CDR2 YYREEE (reference sequence). This CDR3 comprises 14 residues. Trimming took 4 bases from V and 5 from J, leaving 15 bases between them. DNA of the CDR3: TGTGCCAGCAGCCCTACGACTAGGCTGGAGACCCAGTACTTC. Its protein product is CASSPTTRLETQYF.

About this clone itself: One end of the junction is discordant with germline, which a read error may explain. As DNA, the CDR3 is TGTGCCAGCAGTTTATCATTGGGTACAGGGTCGAAAATCTTC. It codes for CASSLSLGTGSKIF. V usage is TRBV27 and J usage is TRBJ2-1, with D tentatively TRBD1 (6 bases). The CDR3 runs 14 residues. Germline V gene data show CDR1 as MNHEY and CDR2 as SMNVEV (reference sequence).

This chain connects TRBV11-3 to TRBJ2-1, with D maybe TRBD2 (8 bases). The V and J ends lost 4 bases and 3 bases respectively, with 25 bases between them. The CDR3 is 19 residues long. Germline CDR1 reads SGHNT; CDR2 reads YENEEA. Written as DNA, the CDR3 is TGTGCCAGCAGCTCCCCCTCGCGGGGGCGGGGGGACAGCTACAATGAGCAGTTCTTC. The encoded protein is CASSSPSRGRGDSYNEQFF.

The chain carries TRBV18 and TRBJ1-1, with 7 bases identical to TRBD1. The germline V gene has CDR1 KGHSH and CDR2 LQKENI. This CDR3 has 14 amino acids. V lost 5 bases to trimming and J lost 2 bases; unmatched junction nucleotides: 5. The CDR3 region is CASSSQGVNTEAFF. CDR3 bases: TGTGCCAGCTCATCGCAGGGGGTAAACACTGAAGCTTTCTTT. The variable domain in full, with the rest retrieved from reference TRBV18 and TRBJ1-1, is NAGVMQNPRHLVRRRGQEARLRCSPMKGHSHVYWYRQLPEEGLKFMVYLQKENIIDESGMPKERFSAEFPKEGPSILRIQQVVRGDSAAYFCASSSQGVNTEAFFGQGTRLTVV.